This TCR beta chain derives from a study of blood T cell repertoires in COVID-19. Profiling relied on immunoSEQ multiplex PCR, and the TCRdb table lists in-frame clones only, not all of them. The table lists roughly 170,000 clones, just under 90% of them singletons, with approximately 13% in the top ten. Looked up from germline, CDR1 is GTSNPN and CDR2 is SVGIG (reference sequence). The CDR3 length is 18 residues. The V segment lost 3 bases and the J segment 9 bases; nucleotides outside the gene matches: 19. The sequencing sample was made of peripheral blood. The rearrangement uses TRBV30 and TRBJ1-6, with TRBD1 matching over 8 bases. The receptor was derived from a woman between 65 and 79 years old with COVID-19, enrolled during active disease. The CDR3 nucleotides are TGTGCCTGGAGGGTGCCCCTTACAGGGGGGATTTCTGTTTCACCCCTCCACTTT. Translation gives CAWRVPLTGGISVSPLHF.